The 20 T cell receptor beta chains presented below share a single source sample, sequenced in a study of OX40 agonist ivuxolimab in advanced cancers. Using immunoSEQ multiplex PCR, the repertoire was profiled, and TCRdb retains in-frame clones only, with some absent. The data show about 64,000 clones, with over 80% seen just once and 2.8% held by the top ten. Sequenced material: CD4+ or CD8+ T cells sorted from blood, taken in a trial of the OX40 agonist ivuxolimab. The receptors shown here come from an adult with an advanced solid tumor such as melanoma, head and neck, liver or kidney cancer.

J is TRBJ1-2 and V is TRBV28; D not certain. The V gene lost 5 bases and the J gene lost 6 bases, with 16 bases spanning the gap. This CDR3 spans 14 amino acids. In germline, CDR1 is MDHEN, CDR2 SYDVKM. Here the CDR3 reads CASSPPAGWDGYTF. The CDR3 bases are TGTGCCAGCAGTCCTCCGGCGGGCTGGGATGGCTACACCTTC.

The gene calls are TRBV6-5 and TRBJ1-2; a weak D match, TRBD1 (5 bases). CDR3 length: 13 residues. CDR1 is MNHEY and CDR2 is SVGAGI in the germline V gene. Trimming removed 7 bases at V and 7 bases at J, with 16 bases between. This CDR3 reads CASKGTSLGGYTF. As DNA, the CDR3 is TGTGCCAGCAAAGGGACCTCTCTTGGTGGCTACACCTTC.

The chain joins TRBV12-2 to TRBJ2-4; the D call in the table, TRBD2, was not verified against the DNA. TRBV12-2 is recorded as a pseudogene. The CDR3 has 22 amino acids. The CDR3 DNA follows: TGTGCAAGTCGCTTAAGGGTCGGGAGCGGGAAGAGGTGTAAGGGAGCCAAAAACATTCAGTACTTC. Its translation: CASRLRVGSGKRCKGAKNIQYF.

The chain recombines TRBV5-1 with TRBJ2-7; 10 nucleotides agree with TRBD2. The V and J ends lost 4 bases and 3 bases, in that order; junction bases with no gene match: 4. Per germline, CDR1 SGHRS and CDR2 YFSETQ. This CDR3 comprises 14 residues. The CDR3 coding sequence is TGCGCCAGCAGCCTATCTAGCGGGGGCTACGAGCAGTACTTC. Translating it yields CASSLSSGGYEQYF.

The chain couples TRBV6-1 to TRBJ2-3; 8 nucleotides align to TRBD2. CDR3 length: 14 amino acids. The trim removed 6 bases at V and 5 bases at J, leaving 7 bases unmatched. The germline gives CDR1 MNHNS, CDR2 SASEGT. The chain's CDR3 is CASSQAGAGDTQYF. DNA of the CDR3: TGTGCCAGCAGCCAAGCGGGAGCAGGAGATACGCAGTATTTT.

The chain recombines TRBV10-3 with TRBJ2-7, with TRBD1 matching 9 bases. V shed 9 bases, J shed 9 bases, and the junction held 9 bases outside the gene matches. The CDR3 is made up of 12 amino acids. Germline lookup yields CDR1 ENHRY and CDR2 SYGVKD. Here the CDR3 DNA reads TGTGCCATAACGGGACAGGGTCTTAGGCAGTACTTC. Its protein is CAITGQGLRQYF.

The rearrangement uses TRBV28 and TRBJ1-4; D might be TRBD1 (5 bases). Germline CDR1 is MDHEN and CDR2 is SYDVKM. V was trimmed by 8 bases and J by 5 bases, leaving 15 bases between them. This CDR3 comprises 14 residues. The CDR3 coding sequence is TGTGCCAGCTATGGGCCTTGGGGGAATGAAAAACTGTTTTTT. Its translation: CASYGPWGNEKLFF.

For the CDR3, the DNA is TGTGCCAGCAGCGACCAGTCCCCTAGCACAGATACGCAGTATTTT. This sequence encodes CASSDQSPSTDTQYF. The V call is TRBV11-2, the J call TRBJ2-3; no reliable D call. In germline, CDR1 is SGHAT, CDR2 FQNNGV. This CDR3 contains 15 residues. The V and J ends lost 5 bases and 0 bases respectively, with 12 bases between them.

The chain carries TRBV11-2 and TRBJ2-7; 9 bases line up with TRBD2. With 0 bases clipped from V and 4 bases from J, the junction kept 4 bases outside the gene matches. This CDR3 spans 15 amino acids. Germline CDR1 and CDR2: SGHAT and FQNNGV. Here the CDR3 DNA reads TGTGCCAGCAGCTTAGAGGGCGGGAGGGGTTACGAGCAGTACTTC. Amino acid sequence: CASSLEGGRGYEQYF. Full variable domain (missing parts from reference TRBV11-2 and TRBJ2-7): EAGVAQSPRYKIIEKRQSVAFWCNPISGHATLYWYQQILGQGPKLLIQFQNNGVVDDSQLPKDRFSAERLKGVDSTLKIQPAKLEDSAVYLCASSLEGGRGYEQYFGPGTRLTVT.

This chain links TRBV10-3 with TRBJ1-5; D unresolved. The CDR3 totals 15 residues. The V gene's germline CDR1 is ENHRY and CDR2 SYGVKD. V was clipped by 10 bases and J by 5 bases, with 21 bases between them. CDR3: CASPRPNYHHQPQHF. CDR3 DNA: TGTGCCAGCCCCCGGCCCAATTATCACCATCAGCCCCAGCATTTT.

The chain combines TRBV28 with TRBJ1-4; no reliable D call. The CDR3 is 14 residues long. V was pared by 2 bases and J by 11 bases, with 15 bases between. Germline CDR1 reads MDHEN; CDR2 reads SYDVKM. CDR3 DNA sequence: TGTGCCAGCAGTTTAGGGCGGGCGCTGGGGAAACTGTTTTTT. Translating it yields CASSLGRALGKLFF.

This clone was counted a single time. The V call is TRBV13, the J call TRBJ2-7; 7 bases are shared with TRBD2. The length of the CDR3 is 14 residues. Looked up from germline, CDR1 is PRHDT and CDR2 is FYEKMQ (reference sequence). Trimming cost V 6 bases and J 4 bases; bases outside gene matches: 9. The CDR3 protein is CASSRSGIGYEQYF. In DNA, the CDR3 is TGTGCCAGCAGTAGGAGCGGGATAGGGTACGAGCAGTACTTC. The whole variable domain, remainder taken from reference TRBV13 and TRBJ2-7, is AAGVIQSPRHLIKEKRETATLKCYPIPRHDTVYWYQQGPGQDPQFLISFYEKMQSDKGSIPDRFSAQQFSDYHSELNMSSLELGDSALYFCASSRSGIGYEQYFGPGTRLTVT.

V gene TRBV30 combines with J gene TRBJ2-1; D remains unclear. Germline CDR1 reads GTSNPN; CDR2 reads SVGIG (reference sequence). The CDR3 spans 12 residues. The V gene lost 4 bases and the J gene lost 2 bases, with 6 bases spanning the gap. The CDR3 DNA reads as TGTGCCTGGAACCACCCCTACAATGAGCAGTTCTTC. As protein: CAWNHPYNEQFF.

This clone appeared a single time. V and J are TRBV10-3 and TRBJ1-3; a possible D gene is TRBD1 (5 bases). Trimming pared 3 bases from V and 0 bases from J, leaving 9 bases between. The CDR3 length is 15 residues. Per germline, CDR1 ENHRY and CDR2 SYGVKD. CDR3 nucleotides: TGTGCCATCAGTGATTCGGGGGGCTCTGGAAACACCATATATTTT. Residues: CAISDSGGSGNTIYF.

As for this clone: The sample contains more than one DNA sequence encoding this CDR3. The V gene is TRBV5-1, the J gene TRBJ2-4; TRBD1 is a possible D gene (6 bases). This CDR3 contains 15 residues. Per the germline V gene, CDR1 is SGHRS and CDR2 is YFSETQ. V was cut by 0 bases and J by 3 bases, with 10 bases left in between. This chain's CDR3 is CASSLETGSKNIQYF. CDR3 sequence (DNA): TGCGCCAGCAGCTTGGAAACAGGGAGCAAAAACATTCAGTACTTC.

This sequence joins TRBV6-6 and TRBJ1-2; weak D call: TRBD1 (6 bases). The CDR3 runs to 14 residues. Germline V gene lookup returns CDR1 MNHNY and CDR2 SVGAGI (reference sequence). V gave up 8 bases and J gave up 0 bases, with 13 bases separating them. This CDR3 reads CASLRGTANYGYTF. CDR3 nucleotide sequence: TGTGCCAGCCTTAGGGGGACCGCTAACTATGGCTACACCTTC.

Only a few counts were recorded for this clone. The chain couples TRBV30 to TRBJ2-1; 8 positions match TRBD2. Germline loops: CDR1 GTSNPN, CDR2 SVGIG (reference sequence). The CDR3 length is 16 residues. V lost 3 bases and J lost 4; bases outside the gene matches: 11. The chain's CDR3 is CAWSGRSSGLYNEQFF. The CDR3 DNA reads TGTGCCTGGAGCGGTCGGTCTAGCGGGTTGTACAATGAGCAGTTCTTC.

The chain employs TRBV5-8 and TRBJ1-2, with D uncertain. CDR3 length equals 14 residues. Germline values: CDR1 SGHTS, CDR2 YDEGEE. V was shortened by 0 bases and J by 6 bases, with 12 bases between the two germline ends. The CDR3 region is CASSLGPGLDGYTF. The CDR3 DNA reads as TGTGCCAGCAGCTTGGGACCTGGGTTGGATGGCTACACCTTC.

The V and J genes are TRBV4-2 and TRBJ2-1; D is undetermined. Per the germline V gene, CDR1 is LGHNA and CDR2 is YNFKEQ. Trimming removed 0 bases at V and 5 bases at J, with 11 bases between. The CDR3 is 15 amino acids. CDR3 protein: CASSQDWQAHNEQFF. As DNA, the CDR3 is TGTGCCAGCAGCCAAGACTGGCAGGCCCACAATGAGCAGTTCTTC.

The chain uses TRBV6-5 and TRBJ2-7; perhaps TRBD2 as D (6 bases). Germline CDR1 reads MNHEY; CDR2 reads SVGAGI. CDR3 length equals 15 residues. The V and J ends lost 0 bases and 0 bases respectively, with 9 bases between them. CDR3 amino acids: CASSYSRDSSYEQYF. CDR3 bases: TGTGCCAGCAGTTACTCCCGGGACTCCTCCTACGAGCAGTACTTC.